This entry lists 27 T cell receptor beta chains sequenced from one sample in a study of T cell responses to AZD1222 COVID-19 vaccine (dated by TCRdb to the early 2020s). Libraries were prepared through the immunoSEQ multiplex PCR assay. TCRdb took this table from immuneACCESS and kept in-frame rearrangements with V and J called. Such tables lack part of the clones; where checked against another copy, unresolved V genes explain under half of the gap, and the rest is unexplained. The sample yields 120,000 to 150,000 clones; about 90% were counted once. Together, the top ten hold 9.3% of the sample. The time point label here, explained by the study, means: about 28 days (+/-7) after the second vaccine dose. Sequenced material: peripheral blood, taken 28 days after the second AZD1222 dose. The source is an adult who received the AZD1222 COVID-19 vaccine.

The V and J genes are TRBV5-4 and TRBJ1-2; D not certain. The V gene lost 0 bases and the J gene lost 7 bases, with 10 bases spanning the gap. CDR3 length equals 13 residues. The V gene's germline CDR1 is SGHNT and CDR2 YYREEE (reference sequence). The CDR3 nucleotides are TGTGCCAGCAGCTTGGGTACAGCGGCTGGCTACACCTTC. It encodes CASSLGTAAGYTF.

V usage is TRBV28 and J usage is TRBJ2-7; tentatively, D is TRBD1 (5 bases). Trimming cost V 7 bases and J 0 bases, with 13 bases left between them. CDR3 size: 14 residues. CDR1 is MDHEN, CDR2 SYDVKM, per germline. The CDR3 region is CASTRASYSYEQYV. The CDR3, as DNA: TGTGCCAGCACCAGGGCCTCTTACTCCTACGAGCAGTACGTC.

The J gene is TRBJ2-7, the V gene TRBV18; 14 bases map to TRBD2. Germline lookup yields CDR1 KGHSH and CDR2 LQKENI. CDR3 length equals 15 residues. With V trimmed by 8 bases and J by 5 bases, 8 bases remained unmatched. The CDR3 protein is CASAPGLAGADEQYF. CDR3 bases: TGTGCCAGCGCCCCGGGACTAGCGGGAGCGGACGAGCAGTACTTC.

The chain has TRBV7-4 and TRBJ2-3; unclear D gene. Germline CDR1 is SGHVT and CDR2 is SQSDAQ. This CDR3 has 15 amino acids. V shed 5 bases and J shed 2 bases, with 14 bases lying between them. The CDR3 sequence is CASSARLGVTDTQYF. The DNA for the CDR3 is TGTGCCAGCAGCGCTAGACTCGGTGTCACAGATACGCAGTATTTT.

This chain connects TRBV4-1 to TRBJ1-2, with D unclear. With 0 bases removed from V and 9 bases from J, the gap between germline ends came to 14 bases. Germline CDR1 reads MGHRA; CDR2 reads YSYEKL. The CDR3 is 14 residues long. The CDR3 sequence is CASSQDDGRGSYTF. The DNA of the CDR3 is TGCGCCAGCAGCCAAGATGACGGGAGAGGAAGCTACACCTTC.

This clone was seen a single time. The chain's CDR3 is CATSDRTAFNTGELFF. The CDR3 nucleotides are TGTGCCACCAGTGATCGGACAGCTTTTAACACCGGGGAGCTGTTTTTT. The chain joins TRBV24-1 to TRBJ2-2, with TRBD1 as a possible D gene (6 bases). The CDR3 runs 16 residues. Germline V lookup: CDR1 KGHDR, CDR2 SFDVKD. V was pared by 3 bases and J by 2 bases, with 12 bases between.

V and J are TRBV5-6 and TRBJ2-7; no clear D gene. The CDR3 extends over 16 amino acids. Trimming shortened V by 3 bases and J by 0 bases, and 16 bases separated the two germline ends. Germline V gene data show CDR1 as SGHDT and CDR2 as YYEEEE. CDR3 amino acids: CASSSTRPYSSYEQYF. CDR3 sequence (DNA): TGTGCCAGCAGCTCTACTCGCCCCTATAGCTCCTACGAGCAGTACTTC. The full variable domain, with the rest looked up from reference TRBV5-6 and TRBJ2-7, is DAGVTQSPTHLIKTRGQQVTLRCSPKSGHDTVSWYQQALGQGPQFIFQYYEEEERQRGNFPDRFSGHQFPNYSSELNVNALLLGDSALYLCASSSTRPYSSYEQYFGPGTRLTVT.

A remark on this clone: At one of its ends the junction is not consistent with the germline gene, which may arise from a read error. The chain joins TRBV29-1 to TRBJ1-2; D possibly corresponds to TRBD1 (5 bases). The CDR3 covers 16 residues. Germline V gene data show CDR1 as SQVTM and CDR2 as ANQGSEA. The CDR3 is CSVEAPGPGWAYGYTF. CDR3 nucleotide sequence: TGCAGCGTCGAAGCCCCGGGGCCCGGGTGGGCCTATGGCTACACCTTC. The full variable domain, rest sourced from reference TRBV29-1 and TRBJ1-2, is SAVISQKPSRDICQRGTSLTIQCQVDSQVTMMFWYRQQPGQSLTLIATANQGSEATYESGFVIDKFPISRPNLTFSTLTVSNMSPEDSSIYLCSVEAPGPGWAYGYTFGSGTRLTVV.

J is TRBJ2-7 and V is TRBV18; possibly TRBD2 for D (6 bases). Trimming shortened V by 2 bases and J by 0 bases, and 14 bases separated the two germline ends. Germline CDR1 KGHSH, CDR2 LQKENI. This CDR3 contains 16 residues. The CDR3 loop is CASSPTRQGGSYEQYV. The CDR3 DNA reads TGTGCCAGCTCACCAACCAGGCAGGGAGGCTCCTACGAGCAGTACGTC.

The chain links TRBV7-2 to TRBJ1-1, with D tentatively TRBD1 (5 bases). Trimming left V 1 base short and J 0 bases short, with 9 bases between. The CDR3 runs to 15 residues. Germline loops: CDR1 SGHTA, CDR2 FQGNSA. The CDR3 sequence is CASSLGGSMNTEAFF. The CDR3 DNA sequence: TGTGCCAGCAGCTTAGGGGGCAGCATGAACACTGAAGCTTTCTTT.

V and J are TRBV5-4 and TRBJ1-2; D is unclear. V dropped 2 bases and J dropped 6 bases, with 14 bases sitting between them. Looked up from germline, CDR1 is SGHNT and CDR2 is YYREEE (reference sequence). The CDR3 runs to 14 residues. CDR3 nucleotide sequence: TGTGCCAGCAGCTTACCCCCAGGACGTGATGGCTACACCTTC. Translation: CASSLPPGRDGYTF.

V gene TRBV20-1 combines with J gene TRBJ2-1; D might be TRBD1 or TRBD2, each matching 5 bases. Germline V gives CDR1 DFQATT, CDR2 SNEGSKA (reference sequence). This CDR3 region has 10 residues. With 5 bases removed from V and 12 bases from J, the gap between germline ends came to 11 bases. As DNA, the CDR3 is TGCAGTGCTCAGGGAGCGCCGCAGTTCTTC. This gives the protein CSAQGAPQFF.

This clone was found once. CDR3 sequence reads: CASKTGWNTEAFF. The CDR3 region has the DNA TGTGCCAGCAAGACAGGATGGAACACTGAAGCTTTCTTT. The V and J genes are TRBV6-5 and TRBJ1-1; TRBD1 is a possible D gene (6 bases). Germline CDR1 is MNHEY and CDR2 is SVGAGI. This CDR3 spans 13 amino acids. The ends were cut back, 7 bases at V and 1 base at J, with 10 bases in the middle.

The J gene is TRBJ1-2, the V gene TRBV30; D is perhaps TRBD1 (5 bases). There are 15 residues in the CDR3. Germline CDR1 GTSNPN, CDR2 SVGIG (reference sequence). The V end was cut by 0 bases, the J end by 3 bases, with 14 bases between. CDR3 sequence: CAWSVVVRGYYGYTF. CDR3 DNA: TGTGCCTGGAGTGTAGTTGTCCGGGGGTACTATGGCTACACCTTC.

The chain carries TRBV6-5 and TRBJ1-5; a weak D match, TRBD1 (5 bases). CDR3 length: 15 amino acids. In germline, CDR1 is MNHEY, CDR2 SVGAGI. Trimming took 3 bases from V and 1 from J, leaving 10 bases between them. The CDR3 bases are TGTGCCAGCAGTTATACCCGGGACAGCAATCAGCCCCAGCATTTT. It translates to CASSYTRDSNQPQHF.

The chain uses TRBV7-8 and TRBJ1-3; D not certain. The ends were cut back, 0 bases at V and 0 bases at J, with 9 bases in the middle. Germline V CDR1 and CDR2: SGHVS, FQNEAQ. This CDR3 is built from 16 residues. DNA of the CDR3: TGTGCCAGCAGCTTAGCGCGCGCATACTCTGGAAACACCATATATTTT. Translation: CASSLARAYSGNTIYF.

This clone appeared a single time. V and J are TRBV28 and TRBJ1-2; possibly TRBD1 for D (5 bases). CDR1 MDHEN and CDR2 SYDVKM come from the germline V gene. Deletions cut 1 base from V and 6 bases from J, with 24 bases between. The CDR3 has 18 amino acids. The CDR3 reads CASSLFGLTGQARNGYTF. The CDR3 DNA reads TGTGCCAGCAGTTTATTCGGTTTGACTGGACAAGCTCGGAATGGCTACACCTTC.

The chain recombines TRBV18 with TRBJ1-5; D ambiguous. V was clipped by 3 bases and J by 3 bases, with 15 bases between them. This CDR3 has 16 amino acids. Germline CDR1 and CDR2: KGHSH and LQKENI. The DNA of the CDR3 is TGTGCCAGCTCACCTCAGGAATCAACAAACAATCAGCCCCAGCATTTT. Translation gives CASSPQESTNNQPQHF.

As for this clone: Mismatch with germline at one junction end may stem from a read error. This chain uses TRBV2 with TRBJ2-7; 9 positions match TRBD1. The length of the CDR3 is 15 residues. CDR1 and CDR2 (germline): SNHLY, FYNNEI. The CDR3 spells CASREGTGTANEQYF. The CDR3 region has the DNA TGTGCCAGCAGAGAAGGGACAGGGACCGCGAACGAGCAGTACTTC.

The chain uses TRBV6-6 and TRBJ2-2; the match to TRBD1 covers 10 bases. The CDR3 has 15 amino acids. V trimming: 6 bases; J trimming: 3 bases; junction bases outside the gene matches: 4. Per the germline V gene, CDR1 is MNHNY and CDR2 is SVGAGI (reference sequence). The chain's CDR3 is CASRAGTGDTGELFF. The CDR3 DNA follows: TGTGCCAGCAGGGCCGGGACAGGGGACACCGGGGAGCTGTTTTTT.

The J gene is TRBJ1-1, the V gene TRBV7-9; unclear D gene. The germline V gene encodes CDR1 SEHNR and CDR2 FQNEAQ (reference sequence). V lost 5 bases, J lost 5 bases, and 15 bases lay in between. CDR3 size: 14 residues. CDR3 in DNA: TGTGCCAGCAGCACCCTACAGACCGGGACTGAAGCTTTCTTT. Translation gives CASSTLQTGTEAFF.

The CDR3 DNA reads TGTGCCAGCAGTTTAGCAGGGGGGGGTGCTTTCTTT. It specifies CASSLAGGGAFF. The chain employs TRBV12-3 or TRBV12-4 and TRBJ1-1, with D perhaps matching TRBD1 (6 bases). Trimming took off 0 bases at V and 11 bases at J, with 10 bases between the two ends. There are 12 residues in the CDR3.

The J gene is TRBJ2-1, the V gene TRBV19; TRBD1 agrees at 10 bases. The CDR3 contains 15 residues. Germline-derived CDR1 and CDR2 are LNHDA and SQIVND (reference sequence). V lost 5 bases, J lost 4 bases, and 5 bases stayed unmatched. The CDR3 is CASSPTGGPYNEQFF. The CDR3 nucleotides read TGTGCCAGTAGTCCGACAGGGGGCCCTTACAATGAGCAGTTCTTC.

This chain uses TRBV19 with TRBJ1-1, with 8 bases lining up with TRBD1. V was pared by 5 bases and J by 4 bases, with 12 bases of the junction left unmatched. The CDR3 has 16 amino acids. Germline assignment: CDR1 LNHDA and CDR2 SQIVND (reference sequence). CDR3 in DNA: TGTGCCAGTAGTTTTCGACTAGGACAGGGTCGCACTGAAGCTTTCTTT. As protein: CASSFRLGQGRTEAFF.

The chain recombines TRBV7-3 with TRBJ1-6; D is perhaps TRBD1 (5 bases). The V gene's germline CDR1 is SGHTA and CDR2 FQGTGA. V was pared by 4 bases and J by 7 bases, with 14 bases between. This CDR3 has 15 amino acids. The CDR3 sequence: CASSWGGHGNSPLHF. The CDR3 bases are TGTGCCAGCAGCTGGGGAGGACACGGCAATTCACCCCTCCACTTT.

This clone was seen a single time. This sequence joins TRBV20-1 and TRBJ1-1; unclear D gene. The CDR3 runs to 11 residues. V shed 5 bases and J shed 4 bases, with 8 bases lying between them. Germline V gene lookup returns CDR1 DFQATT and CDR2 SNEGSKA (reference sequence). CDR3 in amino acids: CSALPFTEAFF. The CDR3 DNA follows: TGCAGTGCTCTCCCTTTCACTGAAGCTTTCTTT.

The CDR3 loop reads CASSLALRDRTEAFF. The CDR3 nucleotides read TGTGCCAGCAGCTTAGCTTTGCGGGACAGGACTGAAGCTTTCTTT. This chain uses TRBV7-2 with TRBJ1-1; the match to TRBD1 covers 8 bases. CDR3 size: 15 residues. V lost 0 bases to trimming and J lost 5 bases; unmatched junction nucleotides: 5. Germline assignment: CDR1 SGHTA and CDR2 FQGNSA.